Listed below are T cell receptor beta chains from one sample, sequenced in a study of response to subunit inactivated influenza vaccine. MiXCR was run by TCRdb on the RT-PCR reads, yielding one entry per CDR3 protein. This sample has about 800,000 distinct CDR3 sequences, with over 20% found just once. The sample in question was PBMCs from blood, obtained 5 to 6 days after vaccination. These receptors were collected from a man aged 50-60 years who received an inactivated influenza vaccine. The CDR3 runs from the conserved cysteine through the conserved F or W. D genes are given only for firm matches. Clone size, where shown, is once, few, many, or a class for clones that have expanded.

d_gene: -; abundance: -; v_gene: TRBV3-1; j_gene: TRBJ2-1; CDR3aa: CASSPRPGGVTYNEQFF; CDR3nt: TGTGCCAGCAGCCCGCGCCCAGGCGGGGTAACCTACAATGAGCAGTTCTTC
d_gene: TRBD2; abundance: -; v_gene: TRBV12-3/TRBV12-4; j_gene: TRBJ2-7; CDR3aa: CASSFGGGMSYEQYF; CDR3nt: TGTGCCAGCAGTTTTGGGGGGGGGATGTCCTACGAGCAGTACTTC
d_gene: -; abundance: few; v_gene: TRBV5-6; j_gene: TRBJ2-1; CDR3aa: CASTFDNEQFF; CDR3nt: TGTGCCAGCACTTTTGACAATGAGCAGTTCTTC
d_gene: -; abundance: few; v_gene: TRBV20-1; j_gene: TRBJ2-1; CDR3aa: CSAALSSSYNEQFF; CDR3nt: TGCAGTGCCGCCCTCTCGAGCTCCTACAATGAGCAGTTCTTC
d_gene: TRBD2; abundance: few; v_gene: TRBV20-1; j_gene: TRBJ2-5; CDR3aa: CSARPPLAGEGETQYF; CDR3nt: TGCAGTGCTAGACCCCCGTTAGCGGGAGAGGGGGAGACCCAGTACTTC
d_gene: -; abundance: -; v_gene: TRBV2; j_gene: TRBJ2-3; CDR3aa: CASSAATQGTDTQYF; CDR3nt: TGTGCCAGCAGTGCAGCGACTCAGGGCACAGATACGCAGTATTTT
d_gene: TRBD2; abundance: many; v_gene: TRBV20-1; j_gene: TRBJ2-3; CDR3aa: CSARGYIIAGGLLSTDTQYF; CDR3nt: TGCAGTGCTAGAGGCTATATCATAGCGGGGGGGCTCCTTAGCACAGATACGCAGTATTTT
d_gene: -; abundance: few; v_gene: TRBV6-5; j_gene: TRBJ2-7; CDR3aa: CASSYSGAGVTEQYF; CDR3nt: TGTGCCAGCAGTTACTCGGGGGCAGGGGTTACCGAGCAGTACTTC
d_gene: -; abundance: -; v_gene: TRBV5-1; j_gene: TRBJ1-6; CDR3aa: CASSGGEFQSSYNSPLHF; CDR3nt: TGCGCCAGCAGCGGGGGCGAATTCCAGAGCTCCTATAATTCACCCCTCCACTTT
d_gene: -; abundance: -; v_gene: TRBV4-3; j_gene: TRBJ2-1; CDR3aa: CASSQDDRRFYNEQFF; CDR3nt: TGCGCCAGCAGCCAAGATGACAGGCGATTTTACAATGAGCAGTTCTTC
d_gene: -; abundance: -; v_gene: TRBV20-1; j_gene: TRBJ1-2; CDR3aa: CSAFPRGRGYGYTF; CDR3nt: TGCAGTGCCTTTCCTAGGGGCCGTGGCTATGGCTACACCTTC
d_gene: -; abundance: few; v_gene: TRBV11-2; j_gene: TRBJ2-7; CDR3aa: CASSFAGLGYEQYF; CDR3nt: TGTGCCAGCAGCTTCGCAGGGTTAGGGTACGAGCAGTACTTC
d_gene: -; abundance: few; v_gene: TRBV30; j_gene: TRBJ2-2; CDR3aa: CAWIEGSWPGELFF; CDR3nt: TGTGCCTGGATCGAGGGATCTTGGCCCGGGGAGCTGTTTTTT
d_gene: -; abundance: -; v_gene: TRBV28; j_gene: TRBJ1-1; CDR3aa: CASSLRVSPNTEAFF; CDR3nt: TGTGCCAGCAGTTTAAGGGTCAGCCCGAACACTGAAGCTTTCTTT
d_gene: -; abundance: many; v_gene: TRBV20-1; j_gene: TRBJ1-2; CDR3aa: CSARGLKGGVQYGYTF; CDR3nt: TGCAGTGCTAGAGGACTGAAGGGGGGTGTACAATATGGCTACACCTTC
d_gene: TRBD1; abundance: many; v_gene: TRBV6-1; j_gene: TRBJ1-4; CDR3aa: CASSTGGVEKLFF; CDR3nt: TGTGCCAGCAGCACAGGGGGTGTTGAAAAACTGTTTTTT
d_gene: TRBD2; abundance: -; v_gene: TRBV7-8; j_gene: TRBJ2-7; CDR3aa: CASSLPRTSGRYEQYF; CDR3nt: TGTGCCAGCAGCCTACCCCGGACTAGCGGGCGGTACGAGCAGTACTTC
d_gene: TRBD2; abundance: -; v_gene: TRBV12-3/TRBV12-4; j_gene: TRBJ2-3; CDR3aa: CASSPSSGGGYTQYF; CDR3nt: TGTGCCAGCAGTCCTTCTAGCGGGGGTGGGTATACGCAGTATTTT
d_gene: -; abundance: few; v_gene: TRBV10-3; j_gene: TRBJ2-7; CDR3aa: CAISESGAYEQYF; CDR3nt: TGTGCCATCAGTGAGTCTGGCGCCTACGAGCAGTACTTC
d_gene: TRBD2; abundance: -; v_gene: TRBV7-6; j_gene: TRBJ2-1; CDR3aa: CASSLARGGQNYNEQFF; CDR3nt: TGTGCCAGCAGCTTAGCTCGCGGGGGGCAAAACTACAATGAGCAGTTCTTC
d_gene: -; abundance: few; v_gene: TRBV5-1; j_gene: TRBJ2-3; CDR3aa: CASSQRGGGAGTDTQYF; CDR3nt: TGCGCCAGCAGCCAACGAGGGGGGGGCGCCGGCACAGATACGCAGTATTTT
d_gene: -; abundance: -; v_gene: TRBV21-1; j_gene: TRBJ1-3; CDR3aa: CASSKSRDSSARNTIYF; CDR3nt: TGTGCCAGCAGCAAATCCCGGGACAGCTCGGCGCGAAACACCATATATTTT
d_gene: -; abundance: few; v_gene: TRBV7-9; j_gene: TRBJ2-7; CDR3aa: CASSWIRDEQYF; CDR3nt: TGTGCCAGCAGCTGGATAAGGGACGAGCAGTACTTC
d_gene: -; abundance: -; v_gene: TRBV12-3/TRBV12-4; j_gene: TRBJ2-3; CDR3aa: CASSLIWPITDTQYF; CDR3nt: TGTGCCAGCAGTTTAATATGGCCTATCACAGATACGCAGTATTTT
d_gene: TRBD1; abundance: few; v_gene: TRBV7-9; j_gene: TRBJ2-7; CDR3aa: CASSRGQDRGGEQYF; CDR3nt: TGTGCCAGCAGCCGGGGCCAAGACAGGGGTGGCGAGCAGTACTTC
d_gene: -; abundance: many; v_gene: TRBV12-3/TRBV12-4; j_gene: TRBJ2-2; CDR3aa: CASSWGRNTGELFF; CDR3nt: TGTGCCAGCAGTTGGGGACGGAACACCGGGGAGCTGTTTTTT
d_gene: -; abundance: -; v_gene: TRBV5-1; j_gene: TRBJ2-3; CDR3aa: CASSPQAGLDTQYF; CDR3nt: TGCGCCAGCAGCCCCCAAGCCGGATTGGATACGCAGTATTTT
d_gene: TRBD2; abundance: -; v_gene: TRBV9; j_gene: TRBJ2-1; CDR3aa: CASSVDGTSDNEQFF; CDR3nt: TGTGCCAGCAGCGTAGACGGGACTAGCGACAATGAGCAGTTCTTC
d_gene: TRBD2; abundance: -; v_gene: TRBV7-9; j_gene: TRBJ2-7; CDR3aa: CASSPRTSSEQYF; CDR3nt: TGTGCCAGCAGCCCTCGGACTAGCAGCGAGCAGTACTTC
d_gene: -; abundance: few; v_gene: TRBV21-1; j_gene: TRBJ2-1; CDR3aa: CASSKAREGTSGSPSYNEQFF; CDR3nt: TGTGCCAGCAGCAAAGCGAGGGAAGGGACTAGCGGGTCTCCCTCCTACAATGAGCAGTTCTTC
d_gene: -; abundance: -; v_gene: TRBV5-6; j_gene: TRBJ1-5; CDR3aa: CASSSGYLQNQPQHF; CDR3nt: TGTGCCAGCAGCTCAGGGTATCTGCAGAATCAGCCCCAGCATTTT
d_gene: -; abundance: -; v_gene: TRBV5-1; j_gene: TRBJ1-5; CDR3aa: CASSLDGINQPQHF; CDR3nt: TGCGCCAGCAGCTTGGACGGGATCAATCAGCCCCAGCATTTT
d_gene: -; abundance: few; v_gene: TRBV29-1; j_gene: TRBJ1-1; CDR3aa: CSGNRMNTEAFF; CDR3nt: TGCAGTGGGAACAGGATGAACACTGAAGCTTTCTTT
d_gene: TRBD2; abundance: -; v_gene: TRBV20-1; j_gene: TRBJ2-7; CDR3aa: CSAQKGSGLAVYEQYF; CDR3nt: TGCAGTGCTCAGAAGGGTAGTGGACTAGCGGTTTACGAGCAGTACTTC
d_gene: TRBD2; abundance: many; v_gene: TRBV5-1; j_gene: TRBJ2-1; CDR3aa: CASSQLAGDDNEQFF; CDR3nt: TGCGCCAGCAGCCAGCTAGCGGGGGACGACAATGAGCAGTTCTTC
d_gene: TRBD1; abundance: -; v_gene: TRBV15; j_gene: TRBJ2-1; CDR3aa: CATDRDYNEQFF; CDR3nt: TGTGCCACCGACAGGGACTACAATGAGCAGTTCTTC
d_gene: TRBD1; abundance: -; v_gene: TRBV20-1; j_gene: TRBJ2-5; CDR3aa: CSAPGTGGKETQYF; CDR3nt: TGCAGTGCTCCCGGGACAGGGGGGAAAGAGACCCAGTACTTC
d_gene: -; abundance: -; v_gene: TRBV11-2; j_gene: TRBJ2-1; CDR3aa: CASRLLGSNEQFF; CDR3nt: TGTGCCAGCAGATTATTGGGGAGCAATGAGCAGTTCTTC
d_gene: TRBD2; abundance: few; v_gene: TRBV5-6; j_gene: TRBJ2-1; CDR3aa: CASSAGTTNEQFF; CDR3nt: TGTGCCAGCAGCGCCGGGACTACGAATGAGCAGTTCTTC
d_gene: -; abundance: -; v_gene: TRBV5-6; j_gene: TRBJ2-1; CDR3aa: CASSLVPSLINEQFF; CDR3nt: TGTGCCAGCAGCTTGGTTCCTAGCCTCATCAATGAGCAGTTCTTC
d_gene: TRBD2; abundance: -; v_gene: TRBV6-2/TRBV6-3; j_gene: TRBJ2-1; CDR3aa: CASSGLAGDDEQFF; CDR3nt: TGTGCCAGCAGCGGACTAGCGGGAGACGATGAGCAGTTCTTC
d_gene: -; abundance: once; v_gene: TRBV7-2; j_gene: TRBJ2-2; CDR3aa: CASTLTRGGELFF; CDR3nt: TGTGCCAGCACCTTAACTAGGGGCGGTGAGCTGTTTTTT
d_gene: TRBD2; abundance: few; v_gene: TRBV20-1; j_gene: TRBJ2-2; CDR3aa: CSAWGLAGDGELFF; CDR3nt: TGCAGTGCCTGGGGGCTAGCGGGTGACGGGGAGCTGTTTTTT
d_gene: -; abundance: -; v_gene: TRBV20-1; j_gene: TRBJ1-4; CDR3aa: CSARSTAASALFF; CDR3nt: TGCAGTGCTAGATCCACGGCTGCCAGCGCACTGTTTTTT
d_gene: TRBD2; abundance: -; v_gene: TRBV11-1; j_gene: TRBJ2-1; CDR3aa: CASSLGTSGGGPYNEQFF; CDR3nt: TGTGCCAGCAGCTTAGGAACTAGCGGGGGGGGTCCCTACAATGAGCAGTTCTTC
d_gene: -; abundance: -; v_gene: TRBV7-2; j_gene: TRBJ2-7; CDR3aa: CASSRTVGEGYEQYF; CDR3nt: TGTGCCAGCAGCCGTACAGTAGGTGAGGGCTACGAGCAGTACTTC
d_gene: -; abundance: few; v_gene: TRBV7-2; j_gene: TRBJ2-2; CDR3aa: CASREGGELFF; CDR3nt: TGTGCCAGCAGGGAGGGCGGGGAGCTGTTTTTT
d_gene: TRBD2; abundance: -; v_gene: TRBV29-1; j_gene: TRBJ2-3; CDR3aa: CSAGTSGSITDTQYF; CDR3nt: TGCAGCGCTGGGACTAGCGGGAGCATAACAGATACGCAGTATTTT
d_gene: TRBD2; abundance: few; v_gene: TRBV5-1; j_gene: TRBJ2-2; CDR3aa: CASSSGLAGVFSAGELFF; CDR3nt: TGCGCCAGCAGCTCGGGACTAGCGGGAGTCTTTTCGGCCGGGGAGCTGTTTTTT
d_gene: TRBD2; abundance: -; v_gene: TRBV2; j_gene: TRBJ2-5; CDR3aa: CASSPIAGEWALTETQYF; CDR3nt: TGTGCCAGCAGTCCTATAGCGGGAGAGTGGGCACTAACTGAGACCCAGTACTTC
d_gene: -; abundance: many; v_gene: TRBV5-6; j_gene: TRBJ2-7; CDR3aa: CASSLSEGAYNEQYF; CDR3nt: TGTGCCAGCAGCCTCTCCGAGGGCGCGTACAACGAGCAGTACTTC
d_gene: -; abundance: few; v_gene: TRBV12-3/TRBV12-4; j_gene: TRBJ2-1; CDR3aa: CASGPRGNEQFF; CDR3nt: TGTGCCTCGGGCCCCCGCGGAAATGAGCAGTTCTTC
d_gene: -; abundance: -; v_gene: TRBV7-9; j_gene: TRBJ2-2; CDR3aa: CASSLWEDAGELFF; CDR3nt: TGTGCCAGCAGCTTATGGGAGGACGCCGGGGAGCTGTTTTTT
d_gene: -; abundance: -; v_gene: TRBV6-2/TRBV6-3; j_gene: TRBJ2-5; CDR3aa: CASSYSRHQETQYF; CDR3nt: TGTGCCAGCAGTTACTCGCGGCACCAAGAGACCCAGTACTTC
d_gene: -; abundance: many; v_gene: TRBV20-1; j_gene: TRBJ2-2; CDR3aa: CSARGGVVAGELFF; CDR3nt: TGCAGTGCTAGAGGGGGCGTTGTTGCCGGGGAGCTGTTTTTT
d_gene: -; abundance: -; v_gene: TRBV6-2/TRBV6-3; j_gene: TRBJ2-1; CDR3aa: CASSYKASPPYNEQFF; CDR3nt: TGTGCCAGCAGTTATAAAGCGAGCCCCCCCTACAATGAGCAGTTCTTC
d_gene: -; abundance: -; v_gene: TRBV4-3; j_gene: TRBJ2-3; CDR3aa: CASSPRALSATDTQYF; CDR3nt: TGCGCCAGCAGCCCCCGTGCCTTATCAGCCACAGATACGCAGTATTTT
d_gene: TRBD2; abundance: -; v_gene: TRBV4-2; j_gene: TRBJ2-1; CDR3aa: CASSRTGTNSYNEQFF; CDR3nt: TGTGCCAGCAGCCGCACCGGGACTAACTCCTACAATGAGCAGTTCTTC
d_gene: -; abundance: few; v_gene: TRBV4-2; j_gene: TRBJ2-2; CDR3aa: CASSHPTGVKTGELFF; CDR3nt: TGTGCCAGCAGCCATCCCACCGGAGTTAAAACCGGGGAGCTGTTTTTT